Listed here are 21 T cell receptor beta chains from one sample, sequenced in a study of metastatic and nonmetastatic thyroid tumors. With MiXCR, TCRdb called clones anew from the PCR reads. The table includes about 26,000 clones, about 15% detected once. Every patient underwent thyroid surgery untreated. The specimen was blood. These receptors came from a female donor with papillary thyroid cancer or a benign thyroid nodule (not recorded which). Some clones in this sample may be carry-over from other donors' samples.

The chain has TRBV5-1 and TRBJ2-5; no reliable D call. The V end lost 1 base, the J end lost 11 bases, and 12 bases lay between the germline ends. Germline V lookup: CDR1 SGHRS, CDR2 YFSETQ. The CDR3 extends over 12 amino acids. CDR3 in DNA: TGCGCCAGCAGCTTGAGTCATGTGACACAGTACTTC. Protein: CASSLSHVTQYF.

As for this clone: A read error may account for a junction end that differs from germline. Other DNA variants within this sample encode the same CDR3. The J gene is TRBJ2-1, the V gene TRBV15, with 7 positions matching TRBD2. The CDR3 is made up of 15 amino acids. Germline V lookup: CDR1 LNHNV, CDR2 YYDKDF (reference sequence). CDR3 protein: CATSREGTIYNEQFF. The CDR3 DNA reads TGCGCCACCAGCAGAGAAGGGACTATATACAATGAGCAGTTCTTC.

The chain carries TRBV19 and TRBJ1-2, with TRBD1 identical over 11 bases. The CDR3 has 16 residues. The ends lost 6 bases at V and 3 bases at J; junction bases unmatched: 9. Germline V gene data show CDR1 as LNHDA and CDR2 as SQIVND (reference sequence). DNA of the CDR3: TGTGCCAGTAGGCGACGGACAGGGGGCCTTGACTATGGCTACACCTTC. The encoded protein is CASRRRTGGLDYGYTF.

This clone was seen repeatedly, ten times or more. The chain's CDR3 is CAWSGQENTGELFF. In nucleotides, the CDR3 is TGTGCCTGGAGTGGACAGGAAAACACCGGGGAGCTGTTTTTT. The chain recombines TRBV30 with TRBJ2-2, with D perhaps matching TRBD1 (6 bases). Trimming shortened V by 1 base and J by 2 bases, and 8 bases separated the two germline ends. From germline, CDR1 is GTSNPN and CDR2 SVGIG (reference sequence). The CDR3 covers 14 residues.

A remark on this clone: The germline gene is not matched at one end of the junction; a read error may be the cause. The V and J genes are TRBV9 and TRBJ2-1; 7 bases are a match to TRBD2. The CDR3 contains 15 residues. CDR1 and CDR2 from the germline V gene are SGDLS and YYNGEE. This chain's CDR3 is CASSVRPGGGDEQLF. The CDR3 DNA reads TGTGCCAGCAGCGTACGACCGGGAGGAGGGGACGAGCAGCTCTTC.

This clone was counted at least ten times. This sequence joins TRBV5-6 and TRBJ2-1; 9 bases line up with TRBD1. Germline values: CDR1 SGHDT, CDR2 YYEEEE. J lost 6 bases, V lost 4 bases, and 8 bases had no gene match. The CDR3 is made up of 15 amino acids. CDR3 coding DNA: TGTGCCAGCAGCCTACAGGGGGCGTACGGCAATGAGCAGTTCTTC. As protein: CASSLQGAYGNEQFF. Full variable domain (remainder filled in from reference TRBV5-6 and TRBJ2-1): DAGVTQSPTHLIKTRGQQVTLRCSPKSGHDTVSWYQQALGQGPQFIFQYYEEEERQRGNFPDRFSGHQFPNYSSELNVNALLLGDSALYLCASSLQGAYGNEQFFGPGTRLTVL.

This clone is labeled as medium-sized. The chain carries TRBV6-1 and TRBJ1-1; no clear D gene. The CDR3 has 12 amino acids. The ends were cut back, 3 bases at V and 3 bases at J, with 5 bases in the middle. The V gene's germline CDR1 is MNHNS and CDR2 SASEGT. CDR3: CASSDVYTEAFF. DNA for the CDR3: TGTGCCAGCAGTGACGTTTACACTGAAGCTTTCTTT.

This clone was seen at least ten times. CDR3 loop: CASRYRGKAFF. Written as DNA, the CDR3 is TGTGCCAGCCGATACAGGGGAAAAGCTTTCTTT. The V and J genes are TRBV28 and TRBJ1-1; TRBD1 matches at 7 bases. The CDR3 loop spans 11 amino acids. After removal of 8 bases from V and 9 bases from J, the junction contained 6 bases not matched to a gene. Germline V gives CDR1 MDHEN, CDR2 SYDVKM. The whole variable domain, remainder taken from reference TRBV28 and TRBJ1-1, is DVKVTQSSRYLVKRTGEKVFLECVQDMDHENMFWYRQDPGLGLRLIYFSYDVKMKEKGDIPEGYSVSREKKERFSLILESASTNQTSMYLCASRYRGKAFFGQGTRLTVV.

This clone was observed at least ten times. The chain carries TRBV28 and TRBJ2-7, with 12 positions matching TRBD2. The CDR3 extends over 17 amino acids. V shed 6 bases, J shed 7 bases, and the junction held 16 bases outside the gene matches. Per the germline V gene, CDR1 is MDHEN and CDR2 is SYDVKM. Written as DNA, the CDR3 is TGTGCCAGCAGCTTCCCGACTAGCGGGAGACCAGTAGAAGAGCAGTACTTC. Translation: CASSFPTSGRPVEEQYF. Based on the CDR3 plus reference TRBV28 and TRBJ2-7, the full variable domain is DVKVTQSSRYLVKRTGEKVFLECVQDMDHENMFWYRQDPGLGLRLIYFSYDVKMKEKGDIPEGYSVSREKKERFSLILESASTNQTSMYLCASSFPTSGRPVEEQYFGPGTRLTVT.

This clone was detected ten times or more. This chain joins TRBV12-3 or TRBV12-4 and TRBJ1-2, with D possibly TRBD1 on 5 matching bases. Trimming cost V 0 bases and J 1 base, with 9 bases left between them. CDR3 length equals 15 residues. The CDR3 loop is CASSLAGAVNYGYTF. CDR3 DNA sequence: TGTGCCAGCAGTTTAGCAGGGGCGGTTAACTATGGCTACACCTTC.

This clone is labeled medium-sized (0.01 to 0.1%). This sequence joins TRBV28 and TRBJ1-6; D is possibly TRBD1 (6 bases). The CDR3 consists of 15 residues. CDR1 MDHEN and CDR2 SYDVKM come from the germline V gene. V gave up 5 bases and J gave up 7 bases, with 15 bases separating them. The CDR3 DNA sequence: TGTGCCAGCAGTCCCTCACAGGGAACAAATTCACCCCTCCACTTT. This encodes CASSPSQGTNSPLHF.

Many counts were recorded for this clone. This chain links TRBV9 with TRBJ2-2; TRBD1 might be the D (6 bases). CDR1 is SGDLS, CDR2 YYNGEE, per germline. The CDR3 sequence is 12 residues long. V lost 0 bases and J lost 11, with 8 bases in between. The CDR3 DNA reads TGTGCCAGCAGCGTAGCAGGGGATGAGCTGTTTTTT. It specifies CASSVAGDELFF.

This clone came up many times. The sample holds other DNA sequences that translate to the same CDR3. The V and J genes are TRBV12-3 or TRBV12-4 and TRBJ2-3; D may be TRBD1 (6 bases). Trimming stripped 1 base from V and 6 bases from J, with 8 bases between. This CDR3 is 13 amino acids long. The CDR3 sequence: CASSLGQGDTQYF. Written as DNA, the CDR3 is TGTGCCAGCAGTTTAGGGCAGGGGGATACGCAGTATTTT.

This clone was seen ten or more times. The chain has TRBV2 and TRBJ2-5; TRBD1 might be the D (5 bases). Germline V gene lookup returns CDR1 SNHLY and CDR2 FYNNEI. The CDR3 runs to 13 residues. V lost 7 bases and J 1 base, leaving 10 bases between the germline ends. DNA for the CDR3: TGTGCCAGCAAGGGGCAGATCCAAGAGACCCAGTACTTC. Its protein is CASKGQIQETQYF. The full variable domain, its missing parts supplied by reference TRBV2 and TRBJ2-5, is EPEVTQTPSHQVTQMGQEVILRCVPISNHLYFYWYRQILGQKVEFLVSFYNNEISEKSEIFDDQFSVERPDGSNFTLKIRSTKLEDSAMYFCASKGQIQETQYFGPGTRLLVL.

This clone is medium-sized by share. The genes are TRBV20-1 and TRBJ2-7, with 8 bases aligning to TRBD2. The V and J ends lost 4 bases and 1 base, in that order; junction bases with no gene match: 6. Germline CDR1 DFQATT, CDR2 SNEGSKA (reference sequence). The CDR3 sequence is 14 residues long. CDR3 bases: TGCAGTGCTAATTTTAGCGGGAAATCCTACGAGCAGTACTTC. Its translation is CSANFSGKSYEQYF.

This clone counts as medium-sized (0.01 to 0.1%). The chain employs TRBV27 and TRBJ2-1, with 9 bases that match TRBD2. Germline-derived CDR1 and CDR2 are MNHEY and SMNVEV (reference sequence). The CDR3 is made up of 17 amino acids. J was trimmed by 7 bases and V by 6 bases; bases with no gene match: 16. Here the CDR3 reads CASRKSSGRGGSNEQFF. The CDR3 coding sequence is TGTGCCAGCAGGAAAAGTAGCGGGAGAGGGGGAAGTAATGAGCAGTTCTTC.

This clone has at least ten counts. The V gene is TRBV9, the J gene TRBJ2-2, with TRBD1 matching over 9 bases. Germline CDR1 SGDLS, CDR2 YYNGEE. This CDR3 spans 16 amino acids. The junction had 4 bases not matched to a gene; V was cut back by 3 bases and J by 1 base. For the CDR3, the DNA is TGTGCCAGCAGCGAACCGGGACAGGGGAACACCGGGGAGCTGTTTTTT. This codes for CASSEPGQGNTGELFF. Full variable domain (missing parts from reference TRBV9 and TRBJ2-2): DSGVTQTPKHLITATGQRVTLRCSPRSGDLSVYWYQQSLDQGLQFLIQYYNGEERAKGNILERFSAQQFPDLHSELNLSSLELGDSALYFCASSEPGQGNTGELFFGEGSRLTVL.

There are many counts of this clone. This may stem from a read error, because a much larger clone lies one nucleotide away. V and J are TRBV28 and TRBJ1-5; 8 positions match TRBD1. Germline V gene lookup returns CDR1 MDHEN and CDR2 SYDVKM. With V trimmed by 8 bases and J by 2 bases, 8 bases remained unmatched. The CDR3 length is 15 residues. The CDR3 region is CASGTDRVGNQPQHF. The CDR3, as DNA: TGTGCCAGCGGTACGGACAGGGTTGGCAATCAGCCCCAGCATTTT.

This clone has ten or more counts. The V and J genes are TRBV7-2 and TRBJ2-7; no reliable D call. The CDR3 loop spans 16 amino acids. The germline V gene encodes CDR1 SGHTA and CDR2 FQGNSA. The ends were cut back, 0 bases at V and 5 bases at J, with 17 bases in the middle. The CDR3: CASSLAYLDTGDEQYF. For the CDR3, the DNA is TGTGCCAGCAGCTTAGCTTACCTTGACACGGGCGACGAGCAGTACTTC.

This clone was observed many times. V usage is TRBV28 and J usage is TRBJ1-1, with D hard to call. This CDR3 region has 14 residues. Per germline, CDR1 MDHEN and CDR2 SYDVKM. The V gene lost 8 bases and the J gene lost 2 bases, with 15 bases spanning the gap. CDR3: CASQKSGGNTEAFF. The CDR3 region has the DNA TGTGCCAGCCAGAAATCGGGAGGAAACACTGAAGCTTTCTTT.

At least ten counts were recorded for this clone. The V call is TRBV20-1, the J call TRBJ1-1; a possible D gene is TRBD1 (6 bases). CDR1 and CDR2 (germline): DFQATT, SNEGSKA (reference sequence). CDR3 length: 15 amino acids. Trimming removed 1 base at V and 4 bases at J, with 16 bases between. The CDR3 region is CSARAPGGWFTEAFF. The CDR3, as DNA: TGCAGTGCTAGAGCCCCGGGGGGCTGGTTCACTGAAGCTTTCTTT.